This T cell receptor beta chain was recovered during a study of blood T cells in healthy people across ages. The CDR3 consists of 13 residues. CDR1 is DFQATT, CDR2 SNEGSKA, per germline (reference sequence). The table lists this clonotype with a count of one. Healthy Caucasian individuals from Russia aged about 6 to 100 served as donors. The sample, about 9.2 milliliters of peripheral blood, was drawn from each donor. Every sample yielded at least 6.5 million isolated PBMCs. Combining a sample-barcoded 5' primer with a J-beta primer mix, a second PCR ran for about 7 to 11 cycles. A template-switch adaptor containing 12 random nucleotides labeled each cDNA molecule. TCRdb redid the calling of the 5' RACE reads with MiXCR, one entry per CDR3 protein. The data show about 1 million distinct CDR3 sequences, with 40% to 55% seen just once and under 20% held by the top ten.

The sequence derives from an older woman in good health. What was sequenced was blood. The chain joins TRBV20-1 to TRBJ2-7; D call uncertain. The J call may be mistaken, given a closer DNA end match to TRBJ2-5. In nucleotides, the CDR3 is TGCAGTGCCGGAGCTGCGAGGCAAGAGACCCAGTACTTC. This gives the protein CSAGAARQETQYF.